This T cell receptor (beta chain) was identified during a study of PD-1 blockade in mismatch repair-deficient tumors. For the study at large: Patients had 12 to 13 mismatch repair-deficient cancer types and were previously treated and progressing.

Study-level findings and limits: Tumor-resident clones, often undetectable pretreatment in blood, expanded then contracted after pembrolizumab.

Every patient had mismatch repair deficiency by PCR or immunohistochemistry. TCRs were sequenced from a few patients responding to pembrolizumab. TCRdb's table, derived via immunoSEQ multiplex PCR, lists solely in-frame clones and lacks some. The repertoire holds 40,000 to 60,000 clones, with 77% as singletons. To note about this clone: Its antigen is currently unknown.

V lost 0 bases, J lost 14 bases, and 15 bases lay in between. This CDR3 is 13 amino acids long. Germline V gives CDR1 SGHNT, CDR2 YYREEE (reference sequence). The receptor's source is an adult with mismatch repair-deficient cancer. The chain has TRBV5-4 and TRBJ2-1; weak D call: TRBD2 (6 bases). The source material was PBMCs, sampled before pembrolizumab treatment. The CDR3: CASSLVTGASKFF. The DNA for the CDR3 is TGTGCCAGCAGCTTGGTTACGGGAGCTTCGAAGTTCTTC. Full variable domain (remainder filled in from reference TRBV5-4 and TRBJ2-1): ETGVTQSPTHLIKTRGQQVTLRCSSQSGHNTVSWYQQALGQGPQFIFQYYREEENGRGNFPPRFSGLQFPNYSSELNVNALELDDSALYLCASSLVTGASKFFGPGTRLTVL.